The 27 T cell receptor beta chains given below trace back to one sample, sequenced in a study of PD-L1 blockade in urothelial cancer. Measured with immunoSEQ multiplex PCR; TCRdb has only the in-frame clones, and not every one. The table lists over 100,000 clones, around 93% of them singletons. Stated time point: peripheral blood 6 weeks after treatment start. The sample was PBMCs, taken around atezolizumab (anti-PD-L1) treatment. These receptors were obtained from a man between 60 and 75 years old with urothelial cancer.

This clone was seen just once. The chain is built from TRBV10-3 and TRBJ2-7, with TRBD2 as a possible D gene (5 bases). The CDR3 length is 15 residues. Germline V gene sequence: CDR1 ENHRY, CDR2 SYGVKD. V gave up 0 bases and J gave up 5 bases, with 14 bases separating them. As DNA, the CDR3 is TGTGCCATCAGTGAGTCGGTCGAGGGTGCTCACGAGCAGTACTTC. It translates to CAISESVEGAHEQYF.

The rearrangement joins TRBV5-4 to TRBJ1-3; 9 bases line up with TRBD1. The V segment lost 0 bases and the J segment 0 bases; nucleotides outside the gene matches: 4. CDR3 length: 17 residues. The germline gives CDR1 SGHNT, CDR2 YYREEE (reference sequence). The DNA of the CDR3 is TGTGCCAGCAGCTTGGGGGGACAGGGCATCTCTGGAAACACCATATATTTT. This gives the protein CASSLGGQGISGNTIYF.

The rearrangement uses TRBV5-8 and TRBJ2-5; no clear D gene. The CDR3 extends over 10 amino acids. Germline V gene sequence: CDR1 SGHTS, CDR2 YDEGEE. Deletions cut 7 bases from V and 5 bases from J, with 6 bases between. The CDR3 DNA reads TGTGCCAGCTCGGAGGAGACCCAGTACTTC. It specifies CASSEETQYF.

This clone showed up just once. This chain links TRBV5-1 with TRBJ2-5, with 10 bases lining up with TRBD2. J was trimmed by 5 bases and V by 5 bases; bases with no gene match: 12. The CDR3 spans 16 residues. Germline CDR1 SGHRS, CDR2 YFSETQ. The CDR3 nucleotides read TGCGCCAGCAGTCAGACGAGCGGGAGGGCCGGTGAGACCCAGTACTTC. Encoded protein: CASSQTSGRAGETQYF.

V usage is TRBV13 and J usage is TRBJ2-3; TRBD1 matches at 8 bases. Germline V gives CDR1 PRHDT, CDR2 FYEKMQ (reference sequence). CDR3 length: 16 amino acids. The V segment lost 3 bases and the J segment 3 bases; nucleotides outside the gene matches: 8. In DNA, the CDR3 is TGTGCCAGCAGCTTCAGGACAGGGATACAGACAGATACGCAGTATTTT. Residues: CASSFRTGIQTDTQYF.

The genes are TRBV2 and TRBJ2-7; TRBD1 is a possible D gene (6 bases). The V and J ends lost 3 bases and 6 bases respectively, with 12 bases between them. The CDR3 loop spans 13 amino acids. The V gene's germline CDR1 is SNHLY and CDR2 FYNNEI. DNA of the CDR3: TGTGCCAGCAGTGAGAGTCAGGGGCTCGAGCAGTACTTC. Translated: CASSESQGLEQYF.

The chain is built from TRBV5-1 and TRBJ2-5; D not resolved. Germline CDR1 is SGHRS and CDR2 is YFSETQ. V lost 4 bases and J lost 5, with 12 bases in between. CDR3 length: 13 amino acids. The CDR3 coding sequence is TGCGCCAGCAGCCCCAGCCCCGGGGAGACCCAGTACTTC. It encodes CASSPSPGETQYF.

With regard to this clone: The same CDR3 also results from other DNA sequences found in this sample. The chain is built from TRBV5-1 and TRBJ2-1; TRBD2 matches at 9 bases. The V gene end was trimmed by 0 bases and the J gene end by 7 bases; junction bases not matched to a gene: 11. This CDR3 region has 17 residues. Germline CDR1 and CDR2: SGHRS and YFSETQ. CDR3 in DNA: TGCGCCAGCAGCTTGGAGGGACGGGGCGGGAGGGGTAATGAGCAGTTCTTC. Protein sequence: CASSLEGRGGRGNEQFF.

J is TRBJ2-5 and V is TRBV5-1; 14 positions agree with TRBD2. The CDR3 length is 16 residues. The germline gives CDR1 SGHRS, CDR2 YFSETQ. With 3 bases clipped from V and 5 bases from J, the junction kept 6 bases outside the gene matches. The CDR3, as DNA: TGCGCCAGCAGCTCTGGACTAGCGGGAGGTGGGGAGACCCAGTACTTC. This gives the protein CASSSGLAGGGETQYF.

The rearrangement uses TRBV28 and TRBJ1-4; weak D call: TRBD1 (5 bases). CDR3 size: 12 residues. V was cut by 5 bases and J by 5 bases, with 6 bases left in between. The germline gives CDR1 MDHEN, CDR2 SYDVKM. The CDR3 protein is CASSRGNEKLFF. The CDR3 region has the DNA TGTGCCAGCAGTCGGGGGAATGAAAAACTGTTTTTT.

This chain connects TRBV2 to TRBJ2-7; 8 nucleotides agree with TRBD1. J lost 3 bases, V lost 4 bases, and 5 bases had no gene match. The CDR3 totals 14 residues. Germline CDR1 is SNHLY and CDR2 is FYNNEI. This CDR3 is CASSGMGQDYEQYF. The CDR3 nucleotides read TGTGCCAGCAGTGGCATGGGACAGGACTACGAGCAGTACTTC.

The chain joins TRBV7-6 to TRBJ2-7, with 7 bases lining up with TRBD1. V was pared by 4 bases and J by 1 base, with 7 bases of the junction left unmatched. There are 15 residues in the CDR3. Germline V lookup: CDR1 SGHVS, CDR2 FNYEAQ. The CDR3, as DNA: TGTGCCAGCAGCTCGGGATGGACAGGATCCTACGAGCAGTACTTC. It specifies CASSSGWTGSYEQYF.

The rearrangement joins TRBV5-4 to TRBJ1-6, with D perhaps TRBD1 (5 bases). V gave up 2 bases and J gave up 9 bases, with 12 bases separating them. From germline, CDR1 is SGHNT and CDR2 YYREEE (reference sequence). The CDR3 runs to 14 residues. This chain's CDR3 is CASSLRGDGSPLHF. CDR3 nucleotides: TGTGCCAGCAGCTTACGGGGGGATGGTTCACCCCTCCACTTT. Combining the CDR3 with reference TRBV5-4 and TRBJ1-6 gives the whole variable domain ETGVTQSPTHLIKTRGQQVTLRCSSQSGHNTVSWYQQALGQGPQFIFQYYREEENGRGNFPPRFSGLQFPNYSSELNVNALELDDSALYLCASSLRGDGSPLHFGNGTRLTVT.

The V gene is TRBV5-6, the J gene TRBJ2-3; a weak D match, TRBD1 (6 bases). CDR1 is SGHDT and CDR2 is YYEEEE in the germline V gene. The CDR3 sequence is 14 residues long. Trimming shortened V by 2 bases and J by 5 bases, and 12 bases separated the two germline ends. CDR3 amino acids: CASSFQGIGDTQYF. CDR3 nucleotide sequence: TGTGCCAGCAGCTTCCAGGGGATCGGAGATACGCAGTATTTT.

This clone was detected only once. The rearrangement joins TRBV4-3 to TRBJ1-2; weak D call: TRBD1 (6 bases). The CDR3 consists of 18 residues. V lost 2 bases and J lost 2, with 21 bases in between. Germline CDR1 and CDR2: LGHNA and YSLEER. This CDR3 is CASSQPGAMDSKNYGYTF. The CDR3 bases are TGCGCCAGCAGCCAACCAGGGGCGATGGACAGTAAAAACTATGGCTACACCTTC.

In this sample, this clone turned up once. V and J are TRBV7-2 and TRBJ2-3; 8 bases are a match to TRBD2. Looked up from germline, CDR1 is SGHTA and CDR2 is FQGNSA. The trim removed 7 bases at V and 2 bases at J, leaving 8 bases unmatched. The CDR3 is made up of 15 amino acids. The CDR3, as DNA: TGTGCCAGCAACCAGAAGCGGGGGCCCACAGATACGCAGTATTTT. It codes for CASNQKRGPTDTQYF.

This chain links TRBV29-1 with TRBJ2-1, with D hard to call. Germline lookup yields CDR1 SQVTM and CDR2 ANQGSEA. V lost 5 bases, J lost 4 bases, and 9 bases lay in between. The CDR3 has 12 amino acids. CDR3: CSVSIEYNEQFF. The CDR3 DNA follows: TGCAGCGTTAGTATAGAGTACAATGAGCAGTTCTTC.

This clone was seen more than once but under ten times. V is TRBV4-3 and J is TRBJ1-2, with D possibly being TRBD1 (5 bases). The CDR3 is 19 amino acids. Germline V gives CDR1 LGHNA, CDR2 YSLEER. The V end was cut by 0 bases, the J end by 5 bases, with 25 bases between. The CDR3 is CASSQDRGTGTKEPYGYTF. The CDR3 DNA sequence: TGCGCCAGCAGCCAAGATCGGGGGACGGGGACGAAGGAGCCTTATGGCTACACCTTC.

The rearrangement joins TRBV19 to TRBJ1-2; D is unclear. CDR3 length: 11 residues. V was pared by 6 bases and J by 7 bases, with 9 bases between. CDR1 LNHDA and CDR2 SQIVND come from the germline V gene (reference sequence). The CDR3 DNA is TGTGCCAGTAGCTCAAGAGGTGGCTACACCTTC. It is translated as CASSSRGGYTF. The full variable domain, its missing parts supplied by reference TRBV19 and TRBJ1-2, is DGGITQSPKYLFRKEGQNVTLSCEQNLNHDAMYWYRQDPGQGLRLIYYSQIVNDFQKGDIAEGYSVSREKKESFPLTVTSAQKNPTAFYLCASSSRGGYTFGSGTRLTVV.

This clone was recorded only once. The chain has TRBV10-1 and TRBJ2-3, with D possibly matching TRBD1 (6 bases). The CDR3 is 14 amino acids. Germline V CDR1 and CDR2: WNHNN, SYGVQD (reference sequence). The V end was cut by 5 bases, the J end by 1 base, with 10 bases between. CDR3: CASSRTARTDTQYF. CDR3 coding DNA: TGCGCCAGCAGTCGGACAGCCCGCACAGATACGCAGTATTTT.

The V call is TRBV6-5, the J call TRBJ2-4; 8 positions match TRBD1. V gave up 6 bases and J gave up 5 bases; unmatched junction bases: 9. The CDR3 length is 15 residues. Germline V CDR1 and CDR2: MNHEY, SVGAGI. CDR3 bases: TGTGCCAGCAGCCATTTCCCGGGACAGGAAAACATTCAGTACTTC. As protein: CASSHFPGQENIQYF.

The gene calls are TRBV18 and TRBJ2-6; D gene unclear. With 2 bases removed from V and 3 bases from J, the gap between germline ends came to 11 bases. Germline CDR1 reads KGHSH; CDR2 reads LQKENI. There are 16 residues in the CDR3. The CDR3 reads CASSPSSASGANVLTF. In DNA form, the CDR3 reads TGTGCCAGCTCACCAAGCAGTGCTAGTGGGGCCAACGTCCTGACTTTC.

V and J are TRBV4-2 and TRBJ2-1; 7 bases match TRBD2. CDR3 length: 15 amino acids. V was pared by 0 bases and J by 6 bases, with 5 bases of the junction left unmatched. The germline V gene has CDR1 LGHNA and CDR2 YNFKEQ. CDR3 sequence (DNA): TGTGCCAGCAGCCAAGATCTAAAGCGGGGCAATGAGCAGTTCTTC. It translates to CASSQDLKRGNEQFF.

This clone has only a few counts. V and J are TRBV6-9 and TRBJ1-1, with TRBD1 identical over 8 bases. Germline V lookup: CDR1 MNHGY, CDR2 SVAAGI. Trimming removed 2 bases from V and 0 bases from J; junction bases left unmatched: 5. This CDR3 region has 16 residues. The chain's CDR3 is CASSYPQGAMNTEAFF. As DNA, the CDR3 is TGTGCCAGCAGTTATCCTCAGGGGGCAATGAACACTGAAGCTTTCTTT.

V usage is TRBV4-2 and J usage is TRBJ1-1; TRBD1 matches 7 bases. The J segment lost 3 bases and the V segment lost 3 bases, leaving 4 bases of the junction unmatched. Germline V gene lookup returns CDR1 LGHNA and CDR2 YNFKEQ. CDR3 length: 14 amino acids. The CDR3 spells CASSHLTGDTEAFF. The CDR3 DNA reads TGTGCCAGCAGCCACCTTACAGGGGACACTGAAGCTTTCTTT.

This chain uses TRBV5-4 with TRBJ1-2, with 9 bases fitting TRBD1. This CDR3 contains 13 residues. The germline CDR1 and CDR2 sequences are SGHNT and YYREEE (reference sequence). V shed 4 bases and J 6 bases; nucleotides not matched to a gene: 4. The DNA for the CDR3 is TGTGCCAGCAGCGTGACAGGGGGGGATGGCTACACCTTC. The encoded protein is CASSVTGGDGYTF.

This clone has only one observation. CDR3: CASSGGLAESSSYNEQFF. CDR3 nucleotide sequence: TGTGCCAGCAGTGGGGGACTAGCGGAGTCTAGCTCCTACAATGAGCAGTTCTTC. V is TRBV25-1 and J is TRBJ2-1; 11 bases line up with TRBD2. This CDR3 comprises 18 residues. Germline trimming cut 4 bases from V and 0 bases from J; bases unmatched to any gene: 8. Germline V gene lookup returns CDR1 MGHDK and CDR2 SYGVNS.